The present T cell receptor (beta chain) was sequenced within a study of CD8 T cells in Susac syndrome. The CDR3 length is 14 residues. Germline-derived CDR1 and CDR2 are SGHTA and FQGTGA. V lost 6 bases to trimming and J lost 2 bases, with 13 bases between them. Random hexamers were used to reverse transcribe about 0.5 to 1 ug of RNA. The amplification used immunoSEQ multiplex PCR on TCR beta CDR3; it spanned 54 Vbeta and 13 Jbeta. From the immunoSEQ multiplex PCR reads, TCRdb called clonotypes with MiXCR, one entry per CDR3 protein. The sample has 150,000 to 200,000 distinct CDR3 sequences; around 95% are singletons.

The sequencing sample was made of CD4+ T cells from PBMCs. The TCR comes from a human donor in good health. This chain connects TRBV7-3 to TRBJ1-1; no clear D. The CDR3 here is CASSLLGLNTEAFF. Here the CDR3 DNA reads TGTGCCAGCAGTCTGTTAGGGCTCAACACTGAAGCTTTCTTT.